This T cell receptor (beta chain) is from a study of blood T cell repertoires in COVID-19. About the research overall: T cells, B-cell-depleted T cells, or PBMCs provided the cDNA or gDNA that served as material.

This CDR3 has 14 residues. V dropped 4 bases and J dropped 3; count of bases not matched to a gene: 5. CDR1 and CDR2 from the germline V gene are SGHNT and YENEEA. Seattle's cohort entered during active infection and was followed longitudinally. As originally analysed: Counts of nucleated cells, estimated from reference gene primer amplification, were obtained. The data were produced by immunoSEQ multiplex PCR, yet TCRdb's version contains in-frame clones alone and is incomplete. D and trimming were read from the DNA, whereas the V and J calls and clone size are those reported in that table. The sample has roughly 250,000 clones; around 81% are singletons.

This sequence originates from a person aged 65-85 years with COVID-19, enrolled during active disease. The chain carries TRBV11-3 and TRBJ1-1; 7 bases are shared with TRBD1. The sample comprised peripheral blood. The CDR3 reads CASSSRTGDTEAFF. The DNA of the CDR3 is TGTGCCAGCAGCTCGCGGACAGGTGACACTGAAGCTTTCTTT. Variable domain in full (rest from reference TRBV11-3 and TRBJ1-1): EAGVVQSPRYKIIEKKQPVAFWCNPISGHNTLYWYLQNLGQGPELLIRYENEEAVDDSQLPKDRFSAERLKGVDSTLKIQPAELGDSAVYLCASSSRTGDTEAFFGQGTRLTVV.